Sequencing of this TCR beta chain was carried out in a study of cytomegalovirus exposure and HLA in healthy donors. The PCR ran on 60 Vbeta and 13 Jbeta primers. TCRdb's table, derived via immunoSEQ multiplex PCR, lists solely in-frame clones and lacks some. In the table there are a few hundred thousand clones, 85% to 95% of which are singletons. With 6 bases clipped from V and 6 bases from J, the junction kept 8 bases outside the gene matches. The CDR3 length is 14 residues. Per germline, CDR1 MNHEY and CDR2 SVGAGI. The V call is TRBV6-5, the J call TRBJ2-7, with 10 bases identical to TRBD1. Material: PBMCs. The TCR was taken from a girl aged 2-10 years in good health and CMV-seronegative. Here the CDR3 DNA reads TGTGCCAGCAGAAACCCCGGACAGGGGGGCGAGCAGTACTTC. Its translation: CASRNPGQGGEQYF.